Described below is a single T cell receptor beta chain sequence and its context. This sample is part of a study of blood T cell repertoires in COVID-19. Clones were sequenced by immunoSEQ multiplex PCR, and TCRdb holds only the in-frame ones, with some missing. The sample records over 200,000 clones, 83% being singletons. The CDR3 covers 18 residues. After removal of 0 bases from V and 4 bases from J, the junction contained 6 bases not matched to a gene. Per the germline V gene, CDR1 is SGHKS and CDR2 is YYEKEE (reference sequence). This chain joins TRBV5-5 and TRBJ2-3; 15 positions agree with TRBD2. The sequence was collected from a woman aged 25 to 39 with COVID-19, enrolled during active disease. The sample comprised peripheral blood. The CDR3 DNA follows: TGTGCCAGCAGCTTGGCCGGGACTAGCGGGAGGATCTCAGATACGCAGTATTTT. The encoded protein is CASSLAGTSGRISDTQYF.